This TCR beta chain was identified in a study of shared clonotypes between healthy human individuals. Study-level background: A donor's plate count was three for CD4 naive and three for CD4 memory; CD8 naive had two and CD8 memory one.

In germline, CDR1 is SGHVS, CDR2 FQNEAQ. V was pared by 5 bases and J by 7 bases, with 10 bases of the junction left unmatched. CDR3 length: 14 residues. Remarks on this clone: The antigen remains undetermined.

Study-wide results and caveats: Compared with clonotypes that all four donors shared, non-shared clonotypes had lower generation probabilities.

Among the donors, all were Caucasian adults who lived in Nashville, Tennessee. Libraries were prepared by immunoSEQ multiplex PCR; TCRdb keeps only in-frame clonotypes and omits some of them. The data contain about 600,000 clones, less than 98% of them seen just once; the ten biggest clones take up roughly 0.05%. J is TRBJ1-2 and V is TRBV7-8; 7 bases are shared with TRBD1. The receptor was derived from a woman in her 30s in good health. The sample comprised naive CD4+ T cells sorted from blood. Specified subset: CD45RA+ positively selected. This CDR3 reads CASSQLTTGSGYTF. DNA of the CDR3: TGTGCCAGCAGCCAGCTAACGACAGGGTCTGGCTACACCTTC. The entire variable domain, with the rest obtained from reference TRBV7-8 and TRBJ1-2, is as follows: GAGVSQSPRYKVAKRGQDVALRCDPISGHVSLFWYQQALGQGPEFLTYFQNEAQLDKSGLPSDRFFAERPEGSVSTLKIQRTQQEDSAVYLCASSQLTTGSGYTFGSGTRLTVV.